This is a list of T cell receptor beta chains from one sample in a study of CD8 T cells in ankylosing spondylitis. TCRdb fed the 5' RACE reads into MiXCR, producing one record per CDR3 protein. This table holds approximately 300,000 distinct CDR3 sequences, roughly 8% found once. Specimen: blood, either unsorted or a sorted T cell fraction (not recorded which). These receptors all stem from a male donor with ankylosing spondylitis. Each CDR3 is given with its conserved first and last residue. D genes are given only for firm matches. The size field is filled for only some rows; it gives once, few, many or a size class.

clone_size,d_call,j_call,v_call,cdr3_nt,cdr3_aa
-,-,TRBJ2-1,TRBV5-6,TGTGCCAGCAGCTTGGTGCTAGTAGATGAGCAGTTCTTC,CASSLVLVDEQFF
many,TRBD1,TRBJ1-5,TRBV3-1,TGTGCCAGCAGCCAAGACTCGGACAGGGTATACCCCAATCAGCCCCAGCATTTT,CASSQDSDRVYPNQPQHF
-,TRBD1,TRBJ1-4,TRBV3-1,TGTGCCAGCAGCCAAAACGACAGGGGAGGAGAAAAACTGTTTTTT,CASSQNDRGGEKLFF
few,TRBD2,TRBJ2-3,TRBV10-3,TGTGCCATCAGTGCGGCTAGCGGGAACACAGATACGCAGTATTTT,CAISAASGNTDTQYF
few,TRBD1,TRBJ2-1,TRBV5-5,TGTGCCAGCAGCTTAACCGGGACAGTGCAGTTCTTC,CASSLTGTVQFF
many,-,TRBJ2-1,TRBV4-2,TGTGCCAGCAGCCAGAATGATAGGGGGAATGAGCAGTTCTTC,CASSQNDRGNEQFF
few,-,TRBJ2-7,TRBV7-3,TGTGCCAGCAGCTTAATTGGGGGCAGCATGTACGAGCAGTACTTC,CASSLIGGSMYEQYF
few,TRBD1,TRBJ2-7,TRBV18,TGTGCCAGCTCTCAGACAGGGGCCCCCTACGAGCAGTACTTC,CASSQTGAPYEQYF
many,-,TRBJ2-1,TRBV2,TGTGCCAGCAGCTCAAGGGGCTACAATGAGCAGTTCTTC,CASSSRGYNEQFF
few,-,TRBJ2-5,TRBV7-2,TGTGCCAGCAGCTTAGCCGCTATTAGTTACTTC,CASSLAAISYF
-,-,TRBJ2-1,TRBV20-1,TGCAGTGCCAACGGGTATAATGAGCAGTTCTTC,CSANGYNEQFF
many,TRBD2,TRBJ2-5,TRBV5-6,TGTGCCAGCACGCGACTAGCGGGAGATGAGACCCAGTACTTC,CASTRLAGDETQYF
-,-,TRBJ1-6,TRBV6-5,TGTGCCAGCAGTCACCGCATGATCCATAATTCACCCCTCCACTTT,CASSHRMIHNSPLHF
-,TRBD1,TRBJ1-2,TRBV29-1,TGCAGCGTAACAGGGGTCGGAGGCTATGGCTACACCTTC,CSVTGVGGYGYTF
-,-,TRBJ2-2,TRBV27,TGTGCCAGCAGTGTCTGGGGTGACGGGGAGCTGTTTTTT,CASSVWGDGELFF
many,-,TRBJ1-2,TRBV27,TGTGCCAGCAGTTTCAGCCAGGGTGTCGGCTACACCTTC,CASSFSQGVGYTF
few,-,TRBJ1-1,TRBV27,TGTGCCAGCAGCCCATCCGAGGCCACTGAAGCTTTCTTT,CASSPSEATEAFF
-,-,TRBJ2-2,TRBV6-2/TRBV6-3,TGTGCCAGCAAACTAACACTCACACCTGGGGGGGAGCTGTTTTTT,CASKLTLTPGGELFF
many,-,TRBJ2-7,TRBV7-9,TGTGCCAGCAGCTTAAAAGGGAACTGGTACGAGCAGTACTTC,CASSLKGNWYEQYF
many,TRBD1,TRBJ1-5,TRBV14,TGTGCCAACACAGGGGAAAGTCAGCCCCAGCATTTT,CANTGESQPQHF
-,-,TRBJ1-5,TRBV7-2,TGTGCCAGCAGCTCGACAGGACCTAGCAATCAGCCCCAGCATTTT,CASSSTGPSNQPQHF
many,-,TRBJ2-3,TRBV28,TGTGCCAGCAGTGCTAGTGTGGATACGCAGTATTTT,CASSASVDTQYF
many,TRBD1,TRBJ1-6,TRBV9,TGTGCCAGCAGCGTAGGGGACAGGGGTTATTCACCCCTCCACTTT,CASSVGDRGYSPLHF
many,-,TRBJ1-2,TRBV6-1,TGTGCCAGCAGTAGCCTTAGGTACGCATATGGCTACACCTTC,CASSSLRYAYGYTF
-,TRBD2,TRBJ2-1,TRBV20-1,TGCAGTGCTAGAGATCCGGGACTAGCGGGAGGGCCCTTCAATGAGCAGTTCTTC,CSARDPGLAGGPFNEQFF
few,TRBD2,TRBJ2-7,TRBV20-1,TGCAGTGCTTCCGGGACTAGAGTTTGGGAGCAGTACTTC,CSASGTRVWEQYF
few,TRBD1,TRBJ1-6,TRBV12-3/TRBV12-4,TGTGCCAGCAGCCCCGGGACAGTATATTCACCCCTCCACTTT,CASSPGTVYSPLHF
few,TRBD2,TRBJ2-5,TRBV5-1,TGCGCCAGCAGTCAAGACGGACTAGCGGCTCAAGAGACCCAGTACTTC,CASSQDGLAAQETQYF
once,-,TRBJ2-1,TRBV20-1,TGCAGTGCTAGTTGGGGTGGGCGGGGTTACAATGAGCAGTTCTTC,CSASWGGRGYNEQFF
-,-,TRBJ2-2,TRBV6-1,TGTGCCAGCAGCCCCACTACGCCGACCGGGGAGCTGTTTTTT,CASSPTTPTGELFF
few,TRBD1,TRBJ2-5,TRBV7-9,TGTGCCAGCAGCATCACCGGGACAGGAGCGCGGGAGACCCAGTACTTC,CASSITGTGARETQYF
-,-,TRBJ2-5,TRBV12-3/TRBV12-4,TGTGCCAGCAGTTTCAGAAGCGTTCAAGAGACCCAGTACTTC,CASSFRSVQETQYF
few,-,TRBJ1-3,TRBV7-9,TGTGCCAGCCTAGAGTCGGCTTCGGGAAACACCATATATTTT,CASLESASGNTIYF
many,-,TRBJ1-5,TRBV5-1,TGCGCCAGCAGCTTGAGTTTTCTAGGGGGGAATCAGCCCCAGCATTTT,CASSLSFLGGNQPQHF
-,-,TRBJ1-5,TRBV12-3/TRBV12-4,TGTGCCAGCAGTTTCGGTGCGAATCAGCCCCAGCATTTT,CASSFGANQPQHF
-,-,TRBJ2-1,TRBV5-1,TGCGCCAGCAGCTTGTCCACAGGGTTGGTCAATGAGCAGTTCTTC,CASSLSTGLVNEQFF
many,TRBD2,TRBJ2-3,TRBV25-1,TGTGCCAGTAGCGGGGAGGGGGGTTACACAGATACGCAGTATTTT,CASSGEGGYTDTQYF
many,TRBD2,TRBJ2-1,TRBV5-6,TGTGCCAGCAGCTTGGAAGGTAGCGGGAGGGCCTATAATGAGCAGTTCTTC,CASSLEGSGRAYNEQFF
few,TRBD2,TRBJ2-5,TRBV5-1,TGCGCCAGCAGCTTGCGGTCTAGCGGGAGTGTGGAGACCCAGTACTTC,CASSLRSSGSVETQYF
few,-,TRBJ2-2,TRBV12-3/TRBV12-4,TGTGCCAGCAGTTTACAGCTTTCCGGGGAGCTGTTTTTT,CASSLQLSGELFF
-,TRBD1,TRBJ2-1,TRBV11-2,TGTGCCAGCAGCTTATTGGGGACAGGGCCTTACAATGAGCAGTTCTTC,CASSLLGTGPYNEQFF
many,-,TRBJ2-5,TRBV12-3/TRBV12-4,TGTGCCAGCAGTTTAGCGTTAGGGCCACAAGAGACCCAGTACTTC,CASSLALGPQETQYF
-,-,TRBJ2-3,TRBV29-1,TGCAGCGTTAAGATAGCGACCACCACAGATACGCAGTATTTT,CSVKIATTTDTQYF
-,-,TRBJ1-1,TRBV29-1,TGCAGCGTTCTTATGAACACTGAAGCTTTCTTT,CSVLMNTEAFF
-,-,TRBJ2-7,TRBV7-9,TGTGCCAGCAGCTTAGGGGTCCTTTACGAGCAGTACTTC,CASSLGVLYEQYF
many,-,TRBJ2-3,TRBV28,TGTGCCAGCGGCGGACTTACTACGCATACGCAGTATTTT,CASGGLTTHTQYF
-,TRBD2,TRBJ2-1,TRBV5-1,TGCGCCAGCAGCTTGATCAGGACTAGCTACAACAATGAGCAGTTCTTC,CASSLIRTSYNNEQFF
-,-,TRBJ2-1,TRBV7-2,TGTGCCAGCAGCTTAGTCTATGTCGATGAGCAGTTCTTC,CASSLVYVDEQFF
-,-,TRBJ2-7,TRBV6-5,TGTGCCAGCAGTTACTCCCCCTACGAGCAGTACTTC,CASSYSPYEQYF
many,-,TRBJ2-3,TRBV3-1,TGTGCCAGCAGCCTTTTGGCCGGGGCAGATACGCAGTATTTT,CASSLLAGADTQYF
-,TRBD2,TRBJ2-1,TRBV7-2,TGTGCCAGCAGCCTACTAGCGTTAGGCAATGAGCAGTTCTTC,CASSLLALGNEQFF